Listed here is a single TCR beta chain. This clonotype was seen more than once but under ten times. The antigen it binds to is not known. No much larger clone exists at a distance of one base, and base qualities are not known. The CDR3 holds 12 amino acids from the cysteine to the phenylalanine. Of the read, only the CDR3 DNA is kept; its 36 bases are in frame from base 1. The germline V gene gives CDR1 as SGHTA and CDR2 as FQGTGA. This specimen belongs to a study of blood T cells in healthy people across ages (dated by TCRdb to the mid-2010s). Some background on the complete study: In model experiments, roughly one uniquely barcoded TCR beta cDNA molecule per two T cells was captured by template switching. To track age-related changes in TCR beta repertoire diversity, the study relied on deep sequencing normalized with unique cDNA molecular identifiers. Donors were grouped into four age groups: young (average 16 years), middle-aged (roughly 40), aged (approximately 67) and long-lived (less than 85). Two additional independent replicas of 1 million unique cDNA reads from the same blood draw were analyzed for two donors (one aged 18 to 29 and one aged 80 or older).

The donors were under 40 Caucasian individuals from Russia, aged roughly 6 to 100 years, who were systemically healthy. Each donor gave around 9 milliliters of peripheral blood, collected into EDTA-treated Vacutainer tubes. Ficoll-Paque density-gradient centrifugation was used to isolate PBMCs, with at least 6.5 million per sample. Total RNA was extracted from PBMCs with Trizol reagent, with at least 5.5 micrograms obtained per sample. The percentages of naive CD45RAhigh/CD27high T cells were determined by flow cytometry on a PBMC aliquot from every donor. Beyond this particular receptor, the publication reports: As age increased, observed TCR beta diversity per million T cells dropped in a roughly linear way, and a significant reduction was already evident by age 40. Because donor CMV infection status was unknown, age-related changes in expanded clonotypes were potentially confounded. Since profiling was done on bulk unsorted PBMCs, naive and antigen-experienced compartments could not be conclusively compared. Estimates of total diversity based on one million sequenced T cells were considered lower bounds and underestimates. Compared with the aged group, more naive CD4+ T cells, fewer expanded clones and increased TCR diversity were shown by the long-lived group, suggesting age selection. A strong correlation was found between observed TCR beta diversity and the percentage of naive T cells measured by flow cytometry.

Library method: 5' RACE. Reads for this sample came from an Illumina HiSeq 2500. The second PCR ran for about 6 to 12 cycles and used a J-beta primer mix along with a sample-barcoded 5' primer. A template-switch 5' adaptor carrying 12 random nucleotides introduced a unique molecular identifier onto each TCR beta cDNA molecule. Each sample yielded at least 2.5 million CDR3-containing paired-end reads. The Mint cDNA synthesis kit, primed by a TRBC-specific oligonucleotide, was used to synthesize first-strand cDNA from all RNA. All cDNA was treated with uracil-DNA glycosylase and then went through a first 18-cycle PCR with the universal primers M1SS and BC2_uni_R. In the authors' own workflow: Each sample was normalized by randomly selecting 1 million high-quality reads, each carrying a distinct molecular identifier. Instead of being binned into consensus sequences, reads with shared molecular identifiers were discarded. MiTCR, run with a Q25 quality threshold and the strictest error-elimination algorithm, handled CDR3 identification, clonotype clustering and error correction. Lower-bound total TCR beta diversity was estimated with a nonparametric unseen species model using Euler transformation. Using fastp at Q25 and MiXCR, TCRdb reprocessed the public reads and kept productive beta chains. When rows share a CDR3 protein, they turn into one entry using the most common DNA and genes. The V and J calls and clone size come from TCRdb's table, not from the authors' own analysis. Recorded for this sample are roughly 800,000 distinct CDR3 sequences; 25% to 30% of them occurred a single time. The leading ten clones occupy over 2.5% of the sample.

The same data also went into a second study, on T cells of mothers and their children. Taken from the second paper: Donors were nine systemically healthy Caucasian individuals: three mothers and their six children. cDNA synthesis used all of the extracted RNA, with roughly 1.6 ug of RNA in each 15 ul reaction. In the second PCR, the M1S primer introduced both the sample barcodes and 2-4 random nucleotides. Each mother yielded over 9.5 million TCR beta CDR3 reads and each child roughly 3.1 million reads. In both related and unrelated pairs, thymic selection shapes the output of TCR recombination in a similar way, with inherited differences having only a minor effect. Normalized repertoire overlap in related mother-child pairs was always slightly higher than in unrelated mother-child pairs, but the difference was never significant. No persistent microchimeric T cell clones were detected, at a sensitivity of around 100 clones per million clonotypes. Deep NGS was used in the study to compare the TCR beta repertoires of mothers and children and to look for features that separate related mother-child pairs from unrelated individuals. The mean age was roughly 44 +/- 4 years for the mothers and about 12 +/- 4 years for the children. After adapter ligation with NEBNext reagents, the libraries were sequenced on Illumina HiSeq 2000 with 100+100 nt paired-end reads. To avoid cross-contamination, the mother libraries and the child libraries were prepared a month apart and sequenced in separate runs. For each donor, between about 500,000 and 2,200,000 distinct TCR beta clonotypes were identified. Naive TCR beta clonotypes were estimated from low-frequency clonotypes matched to each donor's FACS-determined naive share, without sorting.

The chain is encoded by TRBV7-3 joined to TRBJ2-5, and possibly TRBD2, on 5 matching bases. The assigned J gene may be wrong: the sequence end matches TRBJ2-1 better. This receptor was taken from a boy aged 10-17 years in good health. The source material was blood. The nucleotide sequence reads TGTGCCAGCAGTCGCCCCCCGGGAGAGCAGTTCTTC. This translates into CASSRPPGEQFF.